The 29 T cell receptor beta chains given below trace back to one sample, sequenced in a study of blood T cell repertoires in COVID-19. The method was immunoSEQ multiplex PCR; TCRdb's version includes in-frame clones alone and lacks a portion of them. The top ten clones hold around 2.8% of a sample with 270,000 or so clones, around 93% of them seen once. Input material: PBMCs or T cells enriched from blood (not recorded which). The receptors were sampled from a man aged 35 to 55 who had been exposed to COVID-19.

This clone has a single count. The chain employs TRBV6-1 and TRBJ2-3; 9 bases match TRBD2. Germline-derived CDR1 and CDR2 are MNHNS and SASEGT. Trimming cost V 0 bases and J 6 bases; bases outside gene matches: 13. The CDR3 contains 18 residues. The DNA of the CDR3 is TGTGCCAGCAGTGAAGCGGTTTCTAGCGGGACCCTTGGGGATACGCAGTATTTT. It specifies CASSEAVSSGTLGDTQYF.

This rearrangement joins TRBV7-9 to TRBJ2-5, with 7 nucleotides matching TRBD2. Germline CDR1 SEHNR, CDR2 FQNEAQ (reference sequence). This CDR3 has 17 amino acids. Germline trimming cut 4 bases from V and 6 bases from J; bases unmatched to any gene: 17. The chain's CDR3 is CASSSSFVAGARQTQYF. The CDR3 DNA follows: TGTGCCAGCAGCTCCTCCTTTGTGGCGGGAGCTAGACAGACCCAGTACTTC.

The DNA of the CDR3 is TGTGCCAGCAGGGCCCCGACAGGTCAGAGCTCTGGAAACACCATATATTTT. Translated, it gives CASRAPTGQSSGNTIYF. This chain uses TRBV28 with TRBJ1-3; weak D call: TRBD1 (6 bases). V lost 6 bases, J lost 0 bases, and 18 bases lay in between. This CDR3 is built from 17 residues. Germline V gene data show CDR1 as MDHEN and CDR2 as SYDVKM.

The J gene is TRBJ2-1, the V gene TRBV7-9; tentatively, D is TRBD1 (6 bases). The CDR3 sequence is 14 residues long. Trimming stripped 2 bases from V and 7 bases from J, with 12 bases between. Germline V gene data show CDR1 as SEHNR and CDR2 as FQNEAQ (reference sequence). The CDR3 here is CASSLSLQGNEQFF. The CDR3 coding sequence is TGTGCCAGCAGCTTAAGTTTGCAGGGGAATGAGCAGTTCTTC.

This chain joins TRBV6-5 and TRBJ1-5; maybe TRBD1 (5 bases). V was trimmed by 7 bases and J by 7 bases, leaving 20 bases between them. Germline-derived CDR1 and CDR2 are MNHEY and SVGAGI. The CDR3 runs 15 residues. The CDR3 loop reads CASTARFGGTQPQHF. In DNA form, the CDR3 reads TGTGCCAGCACCGCCCGATTCGGGGGGACCCAGCCCCAGCATTTT.

The rearrangement links TRBV15 to TRBJ1-2; D is possibly TRBD1 (5 bases). The V gene lost 0 bases and the J gene lost 8 bases, with 13 bases spanning the gap. Germline loops: CDR1 LNHNV, CDR2 YYDKDF (reference sequence). The CDR3 consists of 14 residues. This CDR3 reads CATSRERGTGGYTF. The CDR3 DNA follows: TGTGCCACCAGCAGAGAACGGGGGACGGGAGGCTACACCTTC.

The chain uses TRBV28 and TRBJ1-1; possible D gene TRBD1, 6 bases. V shed 4 bases and J shed 0 bases, with 12 bases lying between them. The germline V gene has CDR1 MDHEN and CDR2 SYDVKM. The CDR3 consists of 15 residues. The CDR3 protein is CASSWDTGMNTEAFF. CDR3 DNA: TGTGCCAGCAGTTGGGACACAGGGATGAACACTGAAGCTTTCTTT.

The chain is built from TRBV28 and TRBJ2-1; 8 nucleotides match TRBD1. CDR1 and CDR2 from the germline V gene are MDHEN and SYDVKM. The CDR3 is 17 residues long. The J segment lost 2 bases and the V segment lost 2 bases, leaving 8 bases of the junction unmatched. CDR3 DNA: TGTGCCAGCAGTTTAGTTTCAGGGGGCTTGGCCTACAATGAGCAGTTCTTC. Encoded protein: CASSLVSGGLAYNEQFF. The full variable domain, with the rest looked up from reference TRBV28 and TRBJ2-1, is DVKVTQSSRYLVKRTGEKVFLECVQDMDHENMFWYRQDPGLGLRLIYFSYDVKMKEKGDIPEGYSVSREKKERFSLILESASTNQTSMYLCASSLVSGGLAYNEQFFGPGTRLTVL.

V is TRBV19 and J is TRBJ2-3; TRBD2 matches at 11 bases. The germline gives CDR1 LNHDA, CDR2 SQIVND (reference sequence). The CDR3 is made up of 19 amino acids. J lost 1 base, V lost 4 bases, and 13 bases had no gene match. CDR3 nucleotides: TGTGCCAGTAGTACCCCTTATTCCGGGACTAGCGGCCGCACAGATACGCAGTATTTT. Protein: CASSTPYSGTSGRTDTQYF.

V and J are TRBV30 and TRBJ2-3, with D perhaps matching TRBD2 (5 bases). The V end lost 1 base, the J end lost 4 bases, and 12 bases lay between the germline ends. Germline lookup yields CDR1 GTSNPN and CDR2 SVGIG (reference sequence). There are 14 residues in the CDR3. For the CDR3, the DNA is TGTGCCTGGAGTGCAGGAGGAACGGCAGATACGCAGTATTTT. Translation gives CAWSAGGTADTQYF.

The chain's CDR3 is CASSVVPTAYEQYF. The DNA for the CDR3 is TGTGCCAGCAGCGTAGTTCCGACAGCCTACGAGCAGTACTTC. The gene calls are TRBV9 and TRBJ2-7, with D perhaps matching TRBD1 (5 bases). The V gene's germline CDR1 is SGDLS and CDR2 YYNGEE. The CDR3 is 14 residues long. Trimming took off 0 bases at V and 2 bases at J, with 9 bases between the two ends. Complete variable domain (other parts from reference TRBV9 and TRBJ2-7): DSGVTQTPKHLITATGQRVTLRCSPRSGDLSVYWYQQSLDQGLQFLIQYYNGEERAKGNILERFSAQQFPDLHSELNLSSLELGDSALYFCASSVVPTAYEQYFGPGTRLTVT.

CDR3 sequence: CSVVPGTGGTDTQYF. CDR3 bases: TGCAGCGTTGTTCCCGGGACAGGGGGGACAGATACGCAGTATTTT. The chain joins TRBV29-1 to TRBJ2-3; 11 bases match TRBD1. The trim removed 4 bases at V and 3 bases at J, leaving 6 bases unmatched. The CDR3 has 15 amino acids. The V gene's germline CDR1 is SQVTM and CDR2 ANQGSEA.

This chain joins TRBV7-9 and TRBJ2-1, with TRBD2 matching over 11 bases. V trimming: 8 bases; J trimming: 0 bases; junction bases outside the gene matches: 15. Germline lookup yields CDR1 SEHNR and CDR2 FQNEAQ (reference sequence). The CDR3 consists of 19 residues. For the CDR3, the DNA is TGTGCCAGCCTCCAAGGGCTAGCGGGAGGAGTGCCCTCCTACAATGAGCAGTTCTTC. This codes for CASLQGLAGGVPSYNEQFF.

The V and J genes are TRBV27 and TRBJ2-1; D possibly corresponds to TRBD1 (6 bases). The V gene's germline CDR1 is MNHEY and CDR2 SMNVEV (reference sequence). V was cut by 8 bases and J by 12 bases, with 23 bases left in between. The CDR3 spans 14 residues. CDR3: CASSRSHRDKTQFF. In nucleotides, the CDR3 is TGTGCCAGCTCTAGATCCCACCGGGACAAGACGCAGTTCTTC.

The chain has TRBV6-4 and TRBJ2-3, with D uncertain. Trimming stripped 1 base from V and 0 bases from J, with 11 bases between. Looked up from germline, CDR1 is MRHNA and CDR2 is SNTAGT. This CDR3 has 16 amino acids. CDR3: CASSDWARYSTDTQYF. The CDR3 nucleotides read TGTGCCAGCAGTGACTGGGCACGGTATAGCACAGATACGCAGTATTTT.

The genes are TRBV30 and TRBJ2-1; D may be TRBD1 (6 bases). The V gene lost 1 base and the J gene lost 12 bases, with 7 bases spanning the gap. The CDR3 has 10 residues. The germline CDR1 and CDR2 sequences are GTSNPN and SVGIG (reference sequence). The CDR3 protein is CAWSATGQFF. The CDR3 DNA follows: TGTGCCTGGAGTGCGACAGGGCAGTTCTTC.

The genes are TRBV19 and TRBJ1-1, with D possibly being TRBD1 (5 bases). The CDR3 totals 13 residues. CDR1 and CDR2 (germline): LNHDA, SQIVND (reference sequence). V was shortened by 7 bases and J by 1 base, with 10 bases between the two germline ends. DNA of the CDR3: TGTGCCAGTACAGATAGGGGGAACACTGAAGCTTTCTTT. Protein product: CASTDRGNTEAFF.

The chain uses TRBV27 and TRBJ2-1; 14 bases fit TRBD2. This CDR3 has 15 residues. The germline V gene has CDR1 MNHEY and CDR2 SMNVEV (reference sequence). V shed 2 bases and J 9 bases; nucleotides not matched to a gene: 3. The CDR3 DNA reads TGTGCCAGCAGTTTAGTGGGACTAGCGGGAGCTGAGCAGTTCTTC. Protein product: CASSLVGLAGAEQFF.

V and J are TRBV7-9 and TRBJ2-1; a possible D gene is TRBD2 (6 bases). The germline V gene has CDR1 SEHNR and CDR2 FQNEAQ (reference sequence). The V and J ends lost 4 bases and 4 bases respectively, with 26 bases between them. This CDR3 spans 19 amino acids. In DNA form, the CDR3 reads TGTGCCAGCAGCTCATACTCACTAGCTTCTAGCTTGGGGTACAATGAGCAGTTCTTC. Its translation: CASSSYSLASSLGYNEQFF.

The rearrangement links TRBV3-1 (or the pseudogene TRBV3-2) to TRBJ1-1; no definite D call. Germline lookup yields CDR1 LGHDT and CDR2 YNNKEL (reference sequence). The V and J ends lost 0 bases and 0 bases respectively, with 14 bases between them. The CDR3 runs 17 residues. CDR3 sequence reads: CASSQETVRQLNTEAFF. Written as DNA, the CDR3 is TGTGCCAGCAGCCAAGAAACGGTGCGACAATTGAACACTGAAGCTTTCTTT.

The chain combines TRBV25-1 with TRBJ1-1, with TRBD1 matching over 7 bases. Germline-derived CDR1 and CDR2 are MGHDK and SYGVNS. J lost 1 base, V lost 4 bases, and 6 bases had no gene match. This CDR3 spans 15 amino acids. The CDR3, as DNA: TGTGCCAGCAGTGGCCGAAGGACAGGGAACACTGAAGCTTTCTTT. This codes for CASSGRRTGNTEAFF.

The chain has TRBV3-1 (or the pseudogene TRBV3-2) and TRBJ2-2; 10 bases align to TRBD2. The CDR3 totals 16 residues. Germline V gene sequence: CDR1 LGHDT, CDR2 YNNKEL (reference sequence). The junction had 3 bases not matched to a gene; V was cut back by 1 base and J by 4 bases. The CDR3 is CASSQGLAGFTGELFF. In nucleotides, the CDR3 is TGTGCCAGCAGCCAAGGACTAGCGGGCTTCACCGGGGAGCTGTTTTTT.

This chain joins TRBV6-6 and TRBJ1-1; D gene uncertain. V was shortened by 5 bases and J by 5 bases, with 6 bases between the two germline ends. The CDR3 extends over 11 amino acids. Per the germline V gene, CDR1 is MNHNY and CDR2 is SVGAGI (reference sequence). In nucleotides, the CDR3 is TGTGCCAGCAGTACCCAGACTGAAGCTTTCTTT. Its translation is CASSTQTEAFF.

This chain links TRBV10-3 with TRBJ1-5, with D possibly matching TRBD1 (5 bases). The CDR3 contains 16 residues. The ends were cut back, 2 bases at V and 2 bases at J, with 13 bases in the middle. Germline V gives CDR1 ENHRY, CDR2 SYGVKD. CDR3 DNA sequence: TGTGCCATCAGTGAGGGACACCCGAACGGCAATCAGCCCCAGCATTTT. Protein product: CAISEGHPNGNQPQHF.

This chain joins TRBV11-2 and TRBJ1-1, with TRBD1 as a possible D gene (6 bases). With 5 bases removed from V and 0 bases from J, the gap between germline ends came to 10 bases. The CDR3 runs to 14 residues. The germline V gene encodes CDR1 SGHAT and CDR2 FQNNGV. CDR3 region: CASSIYRVNTEAFF. DNA for the CDR3: TGTGCCAGCAGCATTTACAGGGTGAACACTGAAGCTTTCTTT.

The chain combines TRBV2 with TRBJ2-7; TRBD2 agrees at 10 bases. The germline CDR1 and CDR2 sequences are SNHLY and FYNNEI. The CDR3 extends over 15 amino acids. With V trimmed by 7 bases and J by 6 bases, 12 bases remained unmatched. CDR3 in DNA: TGTGCCAGCATGACCAGCGGGAGGGCCGGAGGCGAGCAGTACTTC. It is translated as CASMTSGRAGGEQYF. Looking up the rest from reference TRBV2 and TRBJ2-7 gives the full variable domain: EPEVTQTPSHQVTQMGQEVILRCVPISNHLYFYWYRQILGQKVEFLVSFYNNEISEKSEIFDDQFSVERPDGSNFTLKIRSTKLEDSAMYFCASMTSGRAGGEQYFGPGTRLTVT.

This sequence joins TRBV19 and TRBJ2-1; tentative D call: TRBD2 (6 bases). The CDR3 is 13 amino acids. CDR1 and CDR2 (germline): LNHDA, SQIVND (reference sequence). The ends were cut back, 6 bases at V and 3 bases at J, with 9 bases in the middle. CDR3 nucleotides: TGTGCCAGTAGCGGGGGAAACTACAATGAGCAGTTCTTC. Encoded protein: CASSGGNYNEQFF.

The chain is built from TRBV2 and TRBJ2-1, with D tentatively TRBD2 (5 bases). Germline lookup yields CDR1 SNHLY and CDR2 FYNNEI. Trimming left V 5 bases short and J 6 bases short, with 11 bases between. The length of the CDR3 is 13 residues. The DNA for the CDR3 is TGTGCCAGCAGTCCCCTAGCAGGCAATGAGCAGTTCTTC. This gives the protein CASSPLAGNEQFF.

The CDR3 region is CASTIATNEKLFF. The DNA for the CDR3 is TGTGCCAGCACTATCGCAACTAATGAAAAACTGTTTTTT. The chain employs TRBV7-9 and TRBJ1-4; D unresolved. The CDR3 is made up of 13 amino acids. Trimming removed 7 bases from V and 0 bases from J, with 6 bases in between. From germline, CDR1 is SEHNR and CDR2 FQNEAQ (reference sequence).